The 4 T cell receptor beta chains in this list originate from one sample, sequenced in a study of cytomegalovirus exposure and HLA in healthy donors. The PCR was carried out with 60 Vbeta primers and 13 Jbeta primers. Some clones are missing from TCRdb's copy, which holds only in-frame ones; the method was immunoSEQ multiplex PCR. In the table there are approximately 94,000 clones, about three quarters of which are singletons. The material sequenced was PBMCs. These receptors all come from a man in his thirties or forties in good health and CMV-seropositive.

The rearrangement joins TRBV6-5 to TRBJ1-6, with 10 bases matching TRBD1. Germline V gene sequence: CDR1 MNHEY, CDR2 SVGAGI. After removal of 2 bases from V and 10 bases from J, the junction contained 5 bases not matched to a gene. The CDR3 is 15 residues long. Written as DNA, the CDR3 is TGTGCCAGCAGTTACGAAGGGACAGGGGTGTCACCCCTCCACTTT. This translates into CASSYEGTGVSPLHF.

In its sample, this clone was seen a few times. J is TRBJ1-4 and V is TRBV5-1, with D possibly being TRBD1 (6 bases). The V gene's germline CDR1 is SGHRS and CDR2 YFSETQ. The CDR3 has 13 amino acids. V lost 4 bases to trimming and J lost 8 bases, with 12 bases between them. The CDR3 sequence: CASSQQGWEKLFF. The DNA for the CDR3 is TGCGCCAGCAGCCAACAGGGTTGGGAAAAACTGTTTTTT.

This clone is judged medium-sized. The genes are TRBV5-6 and TRBJ1-2, with D possibly TRBD1 on 5 matching bases. V dropped 3 bases and J dropped 5 bases, with 17 bases sitting between them. Germline lookup yields CDR1 SGHDT and CDR2 YYEEEE. The CDR3 loop spans 15 amino acids. The CDR3: CASSSGGGEWYGYTF. In nucleotides, the CDR3 is TGTGCCAGCAGCTCTGGCGGAGGGGAATGGTATGGCTACACCTTC. Variable domain in full (rest from reference TRBV5-6 and TRBJ1-2): DAGVTQSPTHLIKTRGQQVTLRCSPKSGHDTVSWYQQALGQGPQFIFQYYEEEERQRGNFPDRFSGHQFPNYSSELNVNALLLGDSALYLCASSSGGGEWYGYTFGSGTRLTVV.

This sequence joins TRBV4-1 and TRBJ2-5; D might be TRBD2 (6 bases). The CDR3 spans 13 residues. Germline V lookup: CDR1 MGHRA, CDR2 YSYEKL. Trimming took 2 bases from V and 5 from J, leaving 9 bases between them. CDR3 DNA: TGCGCCAGCAGCCAATGGGGGAGGGAGACCCAGTACTTC. Protein: CASSQWGRETQYF.